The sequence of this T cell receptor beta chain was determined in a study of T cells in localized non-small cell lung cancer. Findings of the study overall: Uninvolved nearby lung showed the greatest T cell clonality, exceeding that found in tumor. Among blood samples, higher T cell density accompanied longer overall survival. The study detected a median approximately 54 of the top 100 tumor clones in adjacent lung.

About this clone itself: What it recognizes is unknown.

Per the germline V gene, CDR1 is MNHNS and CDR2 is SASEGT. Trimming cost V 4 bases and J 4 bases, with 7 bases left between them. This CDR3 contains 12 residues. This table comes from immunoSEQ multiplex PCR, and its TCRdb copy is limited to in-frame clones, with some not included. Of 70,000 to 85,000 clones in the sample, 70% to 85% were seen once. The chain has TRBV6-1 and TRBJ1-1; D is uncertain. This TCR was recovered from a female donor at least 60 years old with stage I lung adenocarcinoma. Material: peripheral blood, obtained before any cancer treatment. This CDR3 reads CASSGEFTEAFF. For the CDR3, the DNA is TGTGCCAGCAGTGGAGAATTCACTGAAGCTTTCTTT.